Shown below are 28 T cell receptor beta chains from a single sample sequenced in a study of radiation and T cells in renal cell carcinoma. The time point here: blood 2 weeks post-SBRT. The treatment: 15 Gy SBRT to primary tumor, nephrectomy 4 weeks later. Method: immunoSEQ multiplex PCR; TCRdb's copy keeps in-frame clones and lacks some. Altogether approximately 75,000 clones are present, about 80% being singletons, with the ten largest covering 5.8%. The sample was blood, taken from a patient whose treatment included radiotherapy and nephrectomy. These TCRs come from a man aged 55 to 70 with renal cell carcinoma.

The chain carries TRBV2 and TRBJ1-3, with D possibly TRBD1 on 6 matching bases. The CDR3 runs to 15 residues. V was clipped by 6 bases and J by 0 bases, with 12 bases between them. Germline CDR1 reads SNHLY; CDR2 reads FYNNEI. Here the CDR3 DNA reads TGTGCCAGCAGCGCGACAGGCGACTCTGGAAACACCATATATTTT. It specifies CASSATGDSGNTIYF.

The rearrangement uses TRBV27 and TRBJ1-1; D call uncertain. Germline CDR1 reads MNHEY; CDR2 reads SMNVEV (reference sequence). The CDR3 extends over 14 amino acids. V lost 1 base to trimming and J lost 1 base, with 7 bases between them. CDR3 coding DNA: TGTGCCAGCAGTTTATATTCTCGGAACACTGAAGCTTTCTTT. Protein: CASSLYSRNTEAFF.

The J gene is TRBJ1-4, the V gene TRBV9, with D perhaps TRBD1 (5 bases). CDR1 and CDR2 from the germline V gene are SGDLS and YYNGEE. V lost 4 bases, J lost 5 bases, and 12 bases lay in between. CDR3 length: 14 amino acids. Written as DNA, the CDR3 is TGTGCCAGCAGCCTAGGACAAGAAAATGAAAAACTGTTTTTT. This codes for CASSLGQENEKLFF. The entire variable domain, with the rest obtained from reference TRBV9 and TRBJ1-4, is as follows: DSGVTQTPKHLITATGQRVTLRCSPRSGDLSVYWYQQSLDQGLQFLIQYYNGEERAKGNILERFSAQQFPDLHSELNLSSLELGDSALYFCASSLGQENEKLFFGSGTQLSVL.

The chain recombines TRBV7-2 with TRBJ2-1; TRBD2 matches at 8 bases. Trimming at V came to 4 bases and at J to 2 bases, leaving 4 bases not matched to a gene. Germline lookup yields CDR1 SGHTA and CDR2 FQGNSA. The CDR3 consists of 15 residues. As DNA, the CDR3 is TGTGCCAGCAGCTACACTAGCGGACCCTACAATGAGCAGTTCTTC. It yields the protein CASSYTSGPYNEQFF.

The chain joins TRBV13 to TRBJ2-3, with TRBD2 matching 10 bases. The junction had 6 bases not matched to a gene; V was cut back by 4 bases and J by 5 bases. This CDR3 is built from 15 residues. Germline CDR1 reads PRHDT; CDR2 reads FYEKMQ (reference sequence). This chain's CDR3 is CASSSRTSGRDTQYF. The CDR3 DNA sequence: TGTGCCAGCAGCTCACGGACTAGCGGCCGAGATACGCAGTATTTT.

This rearrangement joins TRBV13 to TRBJ2-1, with D possibly being TRBD1 (6 bases). Germline V lookup: CDR1 PRHDT, CDR2 FYEKMQ (reference sequence). The length of the CDR3 is 16 residues. The V and J ends lost 6 bases and 9 bases respectively, with 24 bases between them. The CDR3 DNA reads as TGTGCCAGCAGAAGAGTTGGGGGCGCGGAGTATGGTGAGCAGTTCTTC. Translated: CASRRVGGAEYGEQFF.

CDR3 sequence: CASSLEAGDEKLFF. Written as DNA, the CDR3 is TGTGCCAGCAGCTTGGAGGCAGGGGACGAAAAACTGTTTTTT. The V call is TRBV5-4, the J call TRBJ1-4, with D perhaps TRBD1 (6 bases). The CDR3 length is 14 residues. The ends were cut back, 0 bases at V and 8 bases at J, with 11 bases in the middle. Per the germline V gene, CDR1 is SGHNT and CDR2 is YYREEE (reference sequence).

This sequence joins TRBV9 and TRBJ1-4; 7 nucleotides line up with TRBD1. The V gene end was trimmed by 2 bases and the J gene end by 13 bases; junction bases not matched to a gene: 23. Germline CDR1 and CDR2: SGDLS and YYNGEE. This CDR3 has 18 residues. The CDR3 nucleotides are TGTGCCAGCAGCGTGAAACCGACAGGGCGGGCTGCCCAGGGTGGACTGTTTTTT. It yields the protein CASSVKPTGRAAQGGLFF.

This rearrangement joins TRBV10-2 to TRBJ2-2, with unresolved D. The germline V gene has CDR1 WSHSY and CDR2 SAAADI. This CDR3 comprises 14 residues. V was clipped by 4 bases and J by 4 bases, with 10 bases between them. This chain's CDR3 is CASSAADLTGELFF. The CDR3 DNA follows: TGCGCCAGCAGTGCTGCGGACCTCACCGGGGAGCTGTTTTTT.

The V and J genes are TRBV19 and TRBJ1-1; 7 nucleotides match TRBD1. The V segment lost 7 bases and the J segment 3 bases; nucleotides outside the gene matches: 8. This CDR3 spans 14 amino acids. From germline, CDR1 is LNHDA and CDR2 SQIVND (reference sequence). As DNA, the CDR3 is TGTGCCAGTAAACCAGGGGGAAGGGACACTGAAGCTTTCTTT. This translates into CASKPGGRDTEAFF.

This clone has a handful of counts. This chain connects TRBV5-4 to TRBJ2-7; no firm D call. CDR3 size: 14 residues. V was clipped by 2 bases and J by 0 bases, with 9 bases between them. The germline V gene has CDR1 SGHNT and CDR2 YYREEE (reference sequence). Here the CDR3 reads CASSFDANSYEQYF. DNA for the CDR3: TGTGCCAGCAGCTTCGACGCCAACTCCTACGAGCAGTACTTC.

The chain has TRBV19 and TRBJ1-1, with D perhaps matching TRBD1 (6 bases). Germline V gene data show CDR1 as LNHDA and CDR2 as SQIVND (reference sequence). The CDR3 length is 15 residues. V lost 7 bases and J 1 base, leaving 16 bases between the germline ends. DNA of the CDR3: TGTGCCAGTAAAAGAGGGGGGTTTCAGAACACTGAAGCTTTCTTT. It yields the protein CASKRGGFQNTEAFF.

The V and J genes are TRBV4-3 and TRBJ2-1; 8 nucleotides line up with TRBD1. Germline V gene data show CDR1 as LGHNA and CDR2 as YSLEER. The CDR3 spans 17 residues. Trimming at V came to 3 bases and at J to 4 bases, leaving 11 bases not matched to a gene. The CDR3 nucleotides read TGCGCCAGCAGCCAGAGTACGACAGGGGTTCCTTACAATGAGCAGTTCTTC. It encodes CASSQSTTGVPYNEQFF.

The CDR3 sequence is CASSYKGQGQETQYF. The CDR3 DNA sequence: TGTGCCAGCAGTTACAAAGGACAGGGACAAGAGACCCAGTACTTC. The chain uses TRBV6-6 and TRBJ2-5; TRBD1 matches 8 bases. The germline V gene has CDR1 MNHNY and CDR2 SVGAGI (reference sequence). The CDR3 loop spans 15 amino acids. After removal of 2 bases from V and 2 bases from J, the junction contained 4 bases not matched to a gene.

V usage is TRBV7-9 and J usage is TRBJ2-2; no firm D call. The V gene's germline CDR1 is SEHNR and CDR2 FQNEAQ (reference sequence). The V gene lost 1 base and the J gene lost 6 bases, with 3 bases spanning the gap. The CDR3 totals 12 residues. The CDR3 DNA reads as TGTGCCAGCAGCTTAGTCCCCGGGGAGCTGTTTTTT. Translating gives CASSLVPGELFF.

This clone was observed once. The chain carries TRBV5-1 and TRBJ2-7; TRBD1 matches 9 bases. V trimming: 3 bases; J trimming: 2 bases; junction bases outside the gene matches: 3. CDR3 length: 14 amino acids. CDR1 is SGHRS, CDR2 YFSETQ, per germline. CDR3 protein: CASSYGTGTYEQYF. The CDR3, as DNA: TGCGCCAGCAGCTACGGGACAGGGACCTACGAGCAGTACTTC.

The J gene is TRBJ2-3, the V gene TRBV28; the match to TRBD2 covers 7 bases. After removal of 3 bases from V and 1 base from J, the junction contained 10 bases not matched to a gene. Germline CDR1 and CDR2: MDHEN and SYDVKM. This CDR3 has 17 residues. The CDR3 nucleotides are TGTGCCAGCAGTTTTGAATTACGGGAGGAGGGCACAGATACGCAGTATTTT. Protein sequence: CASSFELREEGTDTQYF. Complete variable domain (other parts from reference TRBV28 and TRBJ2-3): DVKVTQSSRYLVKRTGEKVFLECVQDMDHENMFWYRQDPGLGLRLIYFSYDVKMKEKGDIPEGYSVSREKKERFSLILESASTNQTSMYLCASSFELREEGTDTQYFGPGTRLTVL.

This clone is a singleton in its sample. The gene calls are TRBV10-2 and TRBJ2-3; 9 positions agree with TRBD2. CDR3 size: 14 residues. V trimming: 3 bases; J trimming: 9 bases; junction bases outside the gene matches: 7. The germline CDR1 and CDR2 sequences are WSHSY and SAAADI. The CDR3 region has the DNA TGCGCCAGCAGTGACGCGGGAGGGACTTCAACGCAGTATTTT. As protein: CASSDAGGTSTQYF.

This chain joins TRBV6-1 and TRBJ1-1; 8 bases map to TRBD1. The CDR3 consists of 14 residues. Per the germline V gene, CDR1 is MNHNS and CDR2 is SASEGT. V trimming: 6 bases; J trimming: 2 bases; junction bases outside the gene matches: 5. The CDR3, as DNA: TGTGCCAGCAGGGACGCAGGGGGCAACACTGAAGCTTTCTTT. Amino acids: CASRDAGGNTEAFF.

The chain has TRBV27 and TRBJ2-7; D possibly corresponds to TRBD2 (6 bases). The CDR3 covers 15 residues. Per the germline V gene, CDR1 is MNHEY and CDR2 is SMNVEV (reference sequence). The V gene lost 2 bases and the J gene lost 0 bases, with 11 bases spanning the gap. The CDR3 protein is CASSLRAGLSYEQYF. CDR3 bases: TGTGCCAGCAGTTTAAGGGCGGGACTCTCCTACGAGCAGTACTTC.

This clone was recorded a few times. This sequence joins TRBV6-1 and TRBJ1-2; 8 nucleotides align to TRBD1. The CDR3 loop spans 13 amino acids. Trimming took 2 bases from V and 9 from J; bases not matched to a gene: 5. CDR1 is MNHNS, CDR2 SASEGT, per germline. DNA of the CDR3: TGTGCCAGCAGTGAACTAAGACAGGGGAGCTACACCTTC. Translating it yields CASSELRQGSYTF.

This chain joins TRBV7-2 and TRBJ2-7; D is possibly TRBD1 (6 bases). Germline lookup yields CDR1 SGHTA and CDR2 FQGNSA. CDR3 length: 11 amino acids. Trimming removed 2 bases from V and 11 bases from J, with 10 bases in between. The CDR3 protein is CASSLTGIKYF. The CDR3 DNA sequence: TGTGCCAGCAGCTTAACAGGGATCAAGTACTTC. Looking up the rest from reference TRBV7-2 and TRBJ2-7 gives the full variable domain: GAGVSQSPSNKVTEKGKDVELRCDPISGHTALYWYRQSLGQGLEFLIYFQGNSAPDKSGLPSDRFSAERTGGSVSTLTIQRTQQEDSAVYLCASSLTGIKYFGPGTRLTVT.

The genes are TRBV25-1 and TRBJ1-1; no clear D gene. The CDR3 is 13 amino acids. The germline V gene encodes CDR1 MGHDK and CDR2 SYGVNS. V was pared by 5 bases and J by 8 bases, with 15 bases between. The CDR3 coding sequence is TGTGCCAGCAGTTCCCTTGAGGGCTTCGAAGCTTTCTTT. Translated: CASSSLEGFEAFF.

The chain links TRBV7-6 to TRBJ2-3; 11 nucleotides agree with TRBD2. After removal of 1 base from V and 0 bases from J, the junction contained 6 bases not matched to a gene. CDR1 is SGHVS, CDR2 FNYEAQ, per germline. The CDR3 runs to 18 residues. The CDR3 DNA follows: TGTGCCAGCAGCTTAGAACCTAGCGGGAGGATGAGCACAGATACGCAGTATTTT. Its translation is CASSLEPSGRMSTDTQYF.

The chain has TRBV6-6 and TRBJ1-5; D not resolved. The CDR3 covers 15 residues. Looked up from germline, CDR1 is MNHNY and CDR2 is SVGAGI (reference sequence). V shed 6 bases and J shed 2 bases, with 14 bases lying between them. This CDR3 is CASSPQRAGNQPQHF. The CDR3 DNA is TGTGCCAGCAGCCCCCAGCGGGCGGGCAATCAGCCCCAGCATTTT.

The rearrangement joins TRBV10-3 to TRBJ1-4; 8 bases match TRBD1. Trimming removed 0 bases from V and 4 bases from J; junction bases left unmatched: 4. Germline V gene lookup returns CDR1 ENHRY and CDR2 SYGVKD. This CDR3 contains 16 residues. The CDR3 coding sequence is TGTGCCATCAGTGAGTCCTGGACAGGGAGTAATGAAAAACTGTTTTTT. Encoded protein: CAISESWTGSNEKLFF.

This chain connects TRBV4-2 to TRBJ2-5; D might be TRBD2 (7 bases). TRBJ2-7 matches the DNA end more closely, so the J call is doubtful. This CDR3 region has 18 residues. Germline lookup yields CDR1 LGHNA and CDR2 YNFKEQ. Here the CDR3 DNA reads TGTGCCAGCAGCCATGGTACCCGCCGGGGGGCAGGATCCTACGAGCAGTACTTC. Its translation: CASSHGTRRGAGSYEQYF.

V usage is TRBV7-7 and J usage is TRBJ2-3; D is undetermined. V lost 2 bases to trimming and J lost 2 bases, with 14 bases between them. CDR3 length: 16 amino acids. Germline-derived CDR1 and CDR2 are SSHAT and FNYEAQ (reference sequence). The CDR3 DNA reads as TGTGCCAGCAGCTTATCGCCCGATCCTTCCACAGATACGCAGTATTTT. Translating gives CASSLSPDPSTDTQYF.